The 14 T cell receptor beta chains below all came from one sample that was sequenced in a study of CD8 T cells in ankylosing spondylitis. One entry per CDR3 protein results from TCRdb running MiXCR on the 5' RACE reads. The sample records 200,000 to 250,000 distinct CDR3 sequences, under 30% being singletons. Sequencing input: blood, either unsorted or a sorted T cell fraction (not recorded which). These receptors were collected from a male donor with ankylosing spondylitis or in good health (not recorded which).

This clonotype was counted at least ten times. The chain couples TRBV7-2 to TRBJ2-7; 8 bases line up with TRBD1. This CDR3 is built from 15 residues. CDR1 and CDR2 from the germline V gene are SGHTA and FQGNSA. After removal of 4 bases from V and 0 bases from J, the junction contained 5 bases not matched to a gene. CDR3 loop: CASSWGQVSSYEQYF. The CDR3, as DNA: TGTGCCAGCAGCTGGGGACAGGTGAGCTCCTACGAGCAGTACTTC.

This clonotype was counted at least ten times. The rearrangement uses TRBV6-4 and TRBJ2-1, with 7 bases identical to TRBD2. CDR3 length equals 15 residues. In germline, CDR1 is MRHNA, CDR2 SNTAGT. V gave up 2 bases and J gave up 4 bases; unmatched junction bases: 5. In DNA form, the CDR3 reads TGTGCCAGCAGTGACGAAGCGGGATTTTACAATGAGCAGTTCTTC. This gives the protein CASSDEAGFYNEQFF.

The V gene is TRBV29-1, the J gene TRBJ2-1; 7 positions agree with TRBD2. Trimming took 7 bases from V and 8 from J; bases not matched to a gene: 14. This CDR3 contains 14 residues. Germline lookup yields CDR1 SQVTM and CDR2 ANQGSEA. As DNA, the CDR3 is TGCAGCGCCCGGGGTGGCGGGAGTCTTGATGAGCAGTTCTTC. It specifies CSARGGGSLDEQFF.

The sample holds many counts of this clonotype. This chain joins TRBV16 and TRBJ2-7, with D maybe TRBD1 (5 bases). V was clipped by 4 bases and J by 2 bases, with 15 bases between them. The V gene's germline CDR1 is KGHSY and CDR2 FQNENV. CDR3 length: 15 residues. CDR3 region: CASSPVLGAAYEQYF. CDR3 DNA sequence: TGTGCCAGCAGCCCCGTGTTAGGGGCCGCCTACGAGCAGTACTTC.

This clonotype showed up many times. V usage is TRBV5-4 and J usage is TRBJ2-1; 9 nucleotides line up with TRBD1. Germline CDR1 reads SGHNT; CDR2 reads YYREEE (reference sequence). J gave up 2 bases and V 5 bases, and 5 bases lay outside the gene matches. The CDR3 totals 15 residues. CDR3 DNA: TGTGCCAGCAGTGGGGGACAGGGAACCTACAATGAGCAGTTCTTC. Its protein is CASSGGQGTYNEQFF.

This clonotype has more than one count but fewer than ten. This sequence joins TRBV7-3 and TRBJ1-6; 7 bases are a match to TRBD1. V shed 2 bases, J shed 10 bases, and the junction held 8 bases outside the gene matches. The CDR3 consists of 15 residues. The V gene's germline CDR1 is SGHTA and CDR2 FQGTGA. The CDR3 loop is CASSLSPGGMSPLHF. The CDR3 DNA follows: TGTGCCAGCAGCTTATCTCCAGGGGGGATGTCACCCCTCCACTTT. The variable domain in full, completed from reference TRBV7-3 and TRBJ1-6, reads GAGVSQTPSNKVTEKGKYVELRCDPISGHTALYWYRQSLGQGPEFLIYFQGTGAADDSGLPNDRFFAVRPEGSVSTLKIQRTERGDSAVYLCASSLSPGGMSPLHFGNGTRLTVT.

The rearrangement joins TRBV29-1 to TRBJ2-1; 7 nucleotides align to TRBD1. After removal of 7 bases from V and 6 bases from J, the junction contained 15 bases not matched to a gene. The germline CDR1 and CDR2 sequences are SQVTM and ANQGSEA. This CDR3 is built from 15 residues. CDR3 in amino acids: CSAQGVPPGGNEQFF. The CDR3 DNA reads TGCAGCGCACAAGGGGTACCCCCAGGGGGCAATGAGCAGTTCTTC.

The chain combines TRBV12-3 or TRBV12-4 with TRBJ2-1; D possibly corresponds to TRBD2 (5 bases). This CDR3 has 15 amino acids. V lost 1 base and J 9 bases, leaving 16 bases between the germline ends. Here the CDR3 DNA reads TGTGCCAGCAGTTTAGGGCTAGCACAGTTCGGTGAGCAGTTCTTC. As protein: CASSLGLAQFGEQFF.

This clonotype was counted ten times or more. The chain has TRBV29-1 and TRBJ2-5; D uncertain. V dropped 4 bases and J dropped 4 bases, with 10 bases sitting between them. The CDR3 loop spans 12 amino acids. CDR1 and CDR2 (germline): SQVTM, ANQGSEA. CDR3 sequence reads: CSVVADPETQYF. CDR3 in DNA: TGCAGCGTTGTGGCGGACCCAGAGACCCAGTACTTC.

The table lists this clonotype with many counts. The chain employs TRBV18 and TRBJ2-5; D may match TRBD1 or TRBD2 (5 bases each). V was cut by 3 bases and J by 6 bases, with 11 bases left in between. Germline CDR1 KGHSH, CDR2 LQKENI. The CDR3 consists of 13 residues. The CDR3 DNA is TGTGCCAGCTCACCTGGGGGATCAAAGACCCAGTACTTC. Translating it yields CASSPGGSKTQYF.

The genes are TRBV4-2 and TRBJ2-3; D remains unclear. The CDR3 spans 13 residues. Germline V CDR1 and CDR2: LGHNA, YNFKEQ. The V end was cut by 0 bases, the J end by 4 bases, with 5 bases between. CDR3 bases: TGTGCCAGCAGCCAAGACCGATCAGATACGCAGTATTTT. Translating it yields CASSQDRSDTQYF.

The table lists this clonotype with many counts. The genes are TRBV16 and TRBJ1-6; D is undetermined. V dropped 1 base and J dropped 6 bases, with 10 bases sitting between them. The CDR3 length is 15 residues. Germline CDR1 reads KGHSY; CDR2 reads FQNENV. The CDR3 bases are TGTGCCAGCAGCCAATGGAGAACACCTAATTCACCCCTCCACTTT. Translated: CASSQWRTPNSPLHF.

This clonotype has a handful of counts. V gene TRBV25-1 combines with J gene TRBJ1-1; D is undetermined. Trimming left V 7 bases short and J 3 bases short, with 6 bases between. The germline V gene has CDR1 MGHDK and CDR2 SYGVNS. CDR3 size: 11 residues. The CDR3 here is CASTSYTEAFF. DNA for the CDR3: TGTGCCAGCACCTCGTACACTGAAGCTTTCTTT.

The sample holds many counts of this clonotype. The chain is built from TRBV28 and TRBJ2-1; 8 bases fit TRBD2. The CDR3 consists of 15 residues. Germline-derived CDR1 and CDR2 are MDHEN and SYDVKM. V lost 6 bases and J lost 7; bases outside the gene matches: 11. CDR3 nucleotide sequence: TGTGCCAGCAGGCTAGCGGGTGGACTATCGAATGAGCAGTTCTTC. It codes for CASRLAGGLSNEQFF.